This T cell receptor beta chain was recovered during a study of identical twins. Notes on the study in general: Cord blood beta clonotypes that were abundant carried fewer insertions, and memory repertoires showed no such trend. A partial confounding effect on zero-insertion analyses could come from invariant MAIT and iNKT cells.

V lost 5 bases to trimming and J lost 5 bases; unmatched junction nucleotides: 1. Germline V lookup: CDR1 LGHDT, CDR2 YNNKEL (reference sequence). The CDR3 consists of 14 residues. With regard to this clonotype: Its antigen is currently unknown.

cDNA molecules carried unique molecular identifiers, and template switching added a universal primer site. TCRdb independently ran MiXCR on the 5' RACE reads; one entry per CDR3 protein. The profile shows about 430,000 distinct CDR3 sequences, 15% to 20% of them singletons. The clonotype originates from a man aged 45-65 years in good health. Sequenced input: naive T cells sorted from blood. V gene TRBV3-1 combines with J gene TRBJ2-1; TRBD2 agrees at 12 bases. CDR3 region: CASSWTSGDNEQFF. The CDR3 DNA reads TGTGCCAGCAGCTGGACTAGCGGGGACAATGAGCAGTTCTTC.